The next 10 T cell receptor beta chains were all read from a single sample in a study of molecular identifiers for immune sequencing clone quantification. TCRdb redid the calling of the PCR reads with MiXCR, one entry per CDR3 protein. The data hold under 65,000 distinct CDR3 sequences, with around 27% observed a single time. The source material was naive CD8+ T cells from blood, with Jurkat cell RNA spiked in. Subset denoted: FACS-sorted CD8+CD4-CCR7+CD45RA+ naive T cells. The receptors were gathered from a human donor in good health. Some libraries in this study had Jurkat cell RNA spiked in.

This clonotype was observed a single time. This may be a read error: a much more frequent sequence differs by one nucleotide. V gene TRBV27 combines with J gene TRBJ2-2, with unresolved D. The CDR3 covers 13 residues. The V end was cut by 5 bases, the J end by 1 base, with 5 bases between. Germline assignment: CDR1 MNHEY and CDR2 SMNVEV (reference sequence). The CDR3 reads CASSIRNTGELFF. As DNA, the CDR3 is TGTGCCAGCAGTATAAGGAACACCGGGGAGCTGTTTTTT.

This clonotype was seen only a few times. CDR3 region: CASSYDFPAPDRTSGNTIYF. DNA for the CDR3: TGTGCCAGCAGTTACGACTTTCCGGCACCGGACAGGACTTCGGGAAACACCATATATTTT. The chain recombines TRBV6-2 or TRBV6-3 with TRBJ1-3; TRBD1 matches 7 bases. This CDR3 has 20 residues. CDR1 and CDR2 (germline): MNHEY, SVGEGT. The J segment lost 4 bases and the V segment lost 2 bases, leaving 20 bases of the junction unmatched.

The rearrangement uses TRBV7-3 and TRBJ2-3, with TRBD2 identical over 9 bases. Germline CDR1 and CDR2: SGHTA and FQGTGA. The CDR3 runs to 16 residues. V shed 5 bases, J shed 6 bases, and the junction held 12 bases outside the gene matches. The DNA for the CDR3 is TGTGCCAGCAGCCCTTTCGGGACTAGCTCGGCGGATACGCAGTATTTT. It yields the protein CASSPFGTSSADTQYF.

The table lists this clonotype with a few counts. At one boundary the junction diverges from the germline segment, which might be a read error. The rearrangement uses TRBV4-3 and TRBJ2-1, with D possibly matching TRBD1 (6 bases). The CDR3 runs to 15 residues. Germline assignment: CDR1 LGHNA and CDR2 YSLEER. CDR3 in amino acids: CASSQGTGFIDEQSF. The CDR3 DNA sequence: TGCGCCAGCAGCCAAGGAACAGGGTTTATCGATGAGCAGTCCTTC.

This clonotype was seen many times. V usage is TRBV9 and J usage is TRBJ1-5, with D possibly being TRBD1 (5 bases). The germline gives CDR1 SGDLS, CDR2 YYNGEE. V shed 0 bases and J shed 6 bases, with 7 bases lying between them. This CDR3 comprises 13 residues. CDR3 residues: CASSVEGLQPQHF. Here the CDR3 DNA reads TGTGCCAGCAGCGTAGAGGGGCTTCAGCCCCAGCATTTT. The whole variable domain, filled in from reference TRBV9 and TRBJ1-5, reads DSGVTQTPKHLITATGQRVTLRCSPRSGDLSVYWYQQSLDQGLQFLIQYYNGEERAKGNILERFSAQQFPDLHSELNLSSLELGDSALYFCASSVEGLQPQHFGDGTRLSIL.

This clonotype showed up many times. This sequence joins TRBV12-3 or TRBV12-4 and TRBJ1-5; 9 nucleotides match TRBD1. CDR3 size: 14 residues. The V segment lost 3 bases and the J segment 6 bases; nucleotides outside the gene matches: 3. CDR3 amino acids: CASSFLQGAQPQHF. CDR3 nucleotide sequence: TGTGCCAGCAGTTTTTTACAGGGGGCTCAGCCCCAGCATTTT.

This clonotype occurred many times. DNA of the CDR3: TGTGCCAGCTCGACCCAGGCGAATCAGCCCCAGCATTTT. Translating it yields CASSTQANQPQHF. V is TRBV6-5 and J is TRBJ1-5, with D uncertain. The CDR3 contains 13 residues. Between the trimmed V and J ends, which lost 8 bases and 4 bases, there was a span of 12 bases. Germline V gene data show CDR1 as MNHEY and CDR2 as SVGAGI.

This clonotype was seen only a few times. The chain links TRBV11-2 to TRBJ2-1; D perhaps matches TRBD2 (7 bases). Germline CDR1 SGHAT, CDR2 FQNNGV. V lost 1 base, J lost 5 bases, and 12 bases lay in between. The CDR3 runs 15 residues. This chain's CDR3 is CASSLVAGAHNEQFF. Here the CDR3 DNA reads TGTGCCAGCAGCTTAGTGGCGGGGGCCCACAATGAGCAGTTCTTC.

With regard to this clonotype: This may stem from a read error, because a much larger clone lies one nucleotide away. This chain uses TRBV12-3 or TRBV12-4 with TRBJ1-5, with D hard to call. This CDR3 region has 14 residues. CDR3 DNA: TGTGCCAGCACCTCCGGAGATAGCGATCAGCCCCAGCATTTT. This encodes CASTSGDSDQPQHF.

This clonotype has ten or more counts. The V and J genes are TRBV19 and TRBJ2-7; tentatively, D is TRBD1 or TRBD2 (5 bases each). V lost 5 bases to trimming and J lost 2 bases, with 19 bases between them. Germline CDR1 is LNHDA and CDR2 is SQIVND (reference sequence). The CDR3 loop spans 16 amino acids. CDR3 region: CASSFRGPTEPYEQYF. For the CDR3, the DNA is TGTGCCAGTAGTTTCCGGGGACCGACCGAACCCTACGAGCAGTACTTC.